Reported below is one TCR beta chain. Germline V CDR1 and CDR2: MDHEN, SYDVKM. Deletions cut 2 bases from V and 7 bases from J, with 6 bases between. The CDR3 extends over 12 amino acids. The assay ran at deep level. The table came from immunoSEQ multiplex PCR; TCRdb's copy has only in-frame clones and leaves some out. The table has some 650,000 clones, more than 95% seen once. These data belong to a study of shared clonotypes between healthy human individuals. The sequenced material came from naive CD4+ T cells sorted from blood. Subset indicated: CD45RA+ positively selected. The V gene is TRBV28, the J gene TRBJ2-1, with D uncertain. This TCR was recovered from a woman in her twenties or thirties in good health. The CDR3 DNA reads TGTGCCAGCAGTTTACCGTGGAATGAGCAGTTCTTC. The encoded protein is CASSLPWNEQFF.